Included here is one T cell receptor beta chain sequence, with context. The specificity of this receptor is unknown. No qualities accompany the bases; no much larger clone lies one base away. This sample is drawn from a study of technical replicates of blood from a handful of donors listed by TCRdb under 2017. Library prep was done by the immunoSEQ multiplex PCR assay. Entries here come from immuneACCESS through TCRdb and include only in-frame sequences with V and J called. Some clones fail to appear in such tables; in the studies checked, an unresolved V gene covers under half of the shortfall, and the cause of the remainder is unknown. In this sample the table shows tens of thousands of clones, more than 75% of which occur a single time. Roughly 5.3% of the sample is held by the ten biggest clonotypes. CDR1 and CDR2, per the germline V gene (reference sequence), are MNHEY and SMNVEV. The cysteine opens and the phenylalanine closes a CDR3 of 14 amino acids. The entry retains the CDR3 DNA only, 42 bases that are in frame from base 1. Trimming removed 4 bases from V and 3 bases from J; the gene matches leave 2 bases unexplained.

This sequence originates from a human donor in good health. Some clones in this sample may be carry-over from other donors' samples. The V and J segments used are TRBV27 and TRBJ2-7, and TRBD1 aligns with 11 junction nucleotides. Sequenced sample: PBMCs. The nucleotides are TGTGCCAGCAGTTCCGGGACAGGGGGCTACGAGCAGTACTTC. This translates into CASSSGTGGYEQYF.